A single sample is the source of the 18 T cell receptor beta chains below, sequenced in a study of spatial heterogeneity in lung cancer. Each CDR3 protein gets one entry after TCRdb re-called the 5' RACE reads with MiXCR. This sample has 45,000 to 55,000 distinct CDR3 sequences, with less than 5.5% found just once. Time point reported: sample taken at primary tumor resection. The source was PBMCs, collected at surgery. These receptors were obtained from a male donor with early-stage non-small cell lung cancer.

This clonotype was seen repeatedly, ten times or more. DNA of the CDR3: TGTGCCAGCAGCCGCGACACCTCTGGGGCCAACGTCCTGACTTTC. Protein: CASSRDTSGANVLTF. The chain joins TRBV14 to TRBJ2-6; no clear D gene. The CDR3 contains 15 residues. CDR1 and CDR2 from the germline V gene are SGHDN and FVKESK. The V gene lost 4 bases and the J gene lost 0 bases, with 7 bases spanning the gap.

At least ten counts were recorded for this clonotype. The chain uses TRBV5-1 and TRBJ2-2, with 7 bases matching TRBD1. Trimming cost V 4 bases and J 1 base; bases outside gene matches: 4. Germline V gene data show CDR1 as SGHRS and CDR2 as YFSETQ. The CDR3 covers 15 residues. The CDR3 bases are TGCGCCAGCAGCCCCGGGACAGTGAACACCGGGGAGCTGTTTTTT. Its translation is CASSPGTVNTGELFF. The full variable domain, its missing parts supplied by reference TRBV5-1 and TRBJ2-2, is KAGVTQTPRYLIKTRGQQVTLSCSPISGHRSVSWYQQTPGQGLQFLFEYFSETQRNKGNFPGRFSGRQFSNSRSEMNVSTLELGDSALYLCASSPGTVNTGELFFGEGSRLTVL.

This clonotype was picked up many times. The J gene is TRBJ2-5, the V gene TRBV28, with D possibly being TRBD2 (6 bases). From germline, CDR1 is MDHEN and CDR2 SYDVKM. This CDR3 is built from 14 residues. V lost 3 bases and J 7 bases, leaving 15 bases between the germline ends. CDR3 sequence reads: CASSLGGDLRTQYF. In DNA, the CDR3 is TGTGCCAGCAGTTTGGGCGGGGATTTGAGGACCCAGTACTTC. The variable domain in full, completed from reference TRBV28 and TRBJ2-5, reads DVKVTQSSRYLVKRTGEKVFLECVQDMDHENMFWYRQDPGLGLRLIYFSYDVKMKEKGDIPEGYSVSREKKERFSLILESASTNQTSMYLCASSLGGDLRTQYFGPGTRLLVL.

This clonotype was recorded many times. J is TRBJ1-6 and V is TRBV4-1; D ambiguous. This CDR3 is built from 15 residues. The V end lost 1 base, the J end lost 3 bases, and 7 bases lay between the germline ends. The germline CDR1 and CDR2 sequences are MGHRA and YSYEKL. In DNA form, the CDR3 reads TGCGCCAGCAGCCAAGCACAGCTCTATAATTCACCCCTCCACTTT. As protein: CASSQAQLYNSPLHF.

There are many counts of this clonotype. The V call is TRBV9, the J call TRBJ2-7; 10 bases map to TRBD2. V shed 3 bases and J 1 base; nucleotides not matched to a gene: 4. Germline assignment: CDR1 SGDLS and CDR2 YYNGEE. The CDR3 has 15 amino acids. The CDR3 region is CASSEGLASSYEQYF. The CDR3 DNA follows: TGTGCCAGCAGCGAGGGACTAGCGTCGTCCTACGAGCAGTACTTC.

This clonotype was seen repeatedly, ten times or more. The chain combines TRBV20-1 with TRBJ1-6; D possibly corresponds to TRBD1 (6 bases). CDR1 DFQATT and CDR2 SNEGSKA come from the germline V gene (reference sequence). The CDR3 loop spans 15 amino acids. The germline V and J ends were trimmed by 3 bases and 10 bases, with 19 bases remaining between them. CDR3 in DNA: TGCAGTGCTAGGGTGTCGGGGGGCGGAAACTCACCCCTCCACTTT. It specifies CSARVSGGGNSPLHF.

This clonotype was seen repeatedly, ten times or more. The chain links TRBV19 to TRBJ1-5, with D perhaps TRBD1 (6 bases). V lost 6 bases and J 2 bases, leaving 17 bases between the germline ends. Per the germline V gene, CDR1 is LNHDA and CDR2 is SQIVND (reference sequence). The CDR3 runs 16 residues. The CDR3 sequence: CASRTNRDGGNQPQHF. The CDR3 nucleotides are TGTGCCAGTAGAACTAACAGGGATGGTGGCAATCAGCCCCAGCATTTT.

The sample holds a few counts of this clonotype. The chain has TRBV28 and TRBJ1-1; D gene uncertain. V was trimmed by 5 bases and J by 11 bases, leaving 21 bases between them. The germline V gene has CDR1 MDHEN and CDR2 SYDVKM. The CDR3 is made up of 14 amino acids. In DNA form, the CDR3 reads TGTGCCAGCAGTGCACCAACACCCCCCCGTGCCGCTTTCTTT. Protein: CASSAPTPPRAAFF.

This clonotype was detected ten times or more. The rearrangement links TRBV7-9 to TRBJ2-7; 8 nucleotides align to TRBD2. This CDR3 is 16 amino acids long. The germline gives CDR1 SEHNR, CDR2 FQNEAQ (reference sequence). V dropped 3 bases and J dropped 2; count of bases not matched to a gene: 9. The CDR3 sequence: CASSFIQLAAAYEQYF. CDR3 bases: TGTGCCAGCAGCTTCATACAACTAGCGGCGGCCTACGAGCAGTACTTC.

This clonotype was observed at least ten times. The V and J genes are TRBV11-3 and TRBJ2-3; 10 bases match TRBD2. V gave up 0 bases and J gave up 6 bases; unmatched junction bases: 6. The CDR3 has 16 residues. Germline V gene data show CDR1 as SGHNT and CDR2 as YENEEA. The DNA for the CDR3 is TGTGCCAGCAGCTTAGATCGGCTAGCGGGAGTGGATACGCAGTATTTT. Translation: CASSLDRLAGVDTQYF.

This clonotype was recorded many times. The chain employs TRBV12-3 or TRBV12-4 and TRBJ2-7; 8 bases line up with TRBD2. Trimming at V came to 3 bases and at J to 5 bases, leaving 3 bases not matched to a gene. This CDR3 is built from 13 residues. The CDR3 coding sequence is TGTGCCAGCAGTTTCGGGAGGGACCACGAGCAGTACTTC. Translated, it gives CASSFGRDHEQYF.

This clonotype was seen a few times. V and J are TRBV20-1 and TRBJ2-4; the D is unclear. The CDR3 has 13 amino acids. The V end lost 0 bases, the J end lost 3 bases, and 6 bases lay between the germline ends. Germline V gene sequence: CDR1 DFQATT, CDR2 SNEGSKA (reference sequence). The chain's CDR3 is CSARDLGKNIQYF. CDR3 DNA sequence: TGCAGTGCTAGAGATCTTGGCAAAAACATTCAGTACTTC.

This clonotype was seen repeatedly, ten times or more. This CDR3 is CASGYTNRGNTIYF. The CDR3 DNA is TGTGCCAGCGGCTACACTAACAGGGGAAACACCATATATTTT. This chain links TRBV12-3 or TRBV12-4 with TRBJ1-3; possibly TRBD1 for D (5 bases). The CDR3 runs to 14 residues. V lost 8 bases and J 4 bases, leaving 15 bases between the germline ends.

This clonotype was seen repeatedly, ten times or more. J is TRBJ1-3 and V is TRBV9; D remains ambiguous. In germline, CDR1 is SGDLS, CDR2 YYNGEE. The CDR3 totals 16 residues. The V end was cut by 0 bases, the J end by 0 bases, with 10 bases between. CDR3 nucleotide sequence: TGTGCCAGCAGCGTAGAGATGGACTTCTCTGGAAACACCATATATTTT. It encodes CASSVEMDFSGNTIYF.

This clonotype has a count of ten or more. The gene calls are TRBV12-3 or TRBV12-4 and TRBJ2-7, with TRBD2 identical over 8 bases. The CDR3 totals 16 residues. With V trimmed by 3 bases and J by 0 bases, 7 bases remained unmatched. The CDR3 reads CASSLGPSGSSYEQYF. Here the CDR3 DNA reads TGTGCCAGCAGTTTGGGGCCCAGCGGGAGCTCCTACGAGCAGTACTTC.

This clonotype has at least ten counts. The chain recombines TRBV20-1 with TRBJ2-1; a weak D match, TRBD2 (5 bases). CDR1 is DFQATT, CDR2 SNEGSKA, per germline (reference sequence). The CDR3 runs 13 residues. V lost 1 base to trimming and J lost 14 bases, with 18 bases between them. In DNA form, the CDR3 reads TGCAGTGCTAGAGCCCCGGCCTGGATGGGAGAGTTCTTC. This translates into CSARAPAWMGEFF.

This clonotype was found many times. This chain connects TRBV7-9 to TRBJ2-3, with 9 bases aligning to TRBD1. CDR1 is SEHNR and CDR2 is FQNEAQ in the germline V gene (reference sequence). Unmatched junction bases numbered 6, after V lost 2 bases and J lost 0 bases. The CDR3 has 17 residues. This chain's CDR3 is CASSLLQGAASTDTQYF. CDR3 sequence (DNA): TGTGCCAGCAGCTTATTACAGGGGGCGGCCAGCACAGATACGCAGTATTTT.

In this sample, this clonotype turned up many times. The V and J genes are TRBV9 and TRBJ1-2, with a tentative D call TRBD1 (6 bases). The CDR3 has 15 residues. V was pared by 1 base and J by 2 bases, with 12 bases between. Germline V gene sequence: CDR1 SGDLS, CDR2 YYNGEE. This CDR3 is CASSVRGTINYGYTF. The CDR3 DNA is TGTGCCAGCAGCGTACGTGGGACAATCAACTATGGCTACACCTTC.